The 27 T cell receptor beta chains in this list originate from one sample, sequenced in a study of identical twins. TCRdb fed the 5' RACE reads into MiXCR, producing one record per CDR3 protein. The data show fewer than 650,000 distinct CDR3 sequences, around 7.5% seen once. These sequences were also reported in another study, on yellow fever vaccine responses in identical twins.

Sequences were obtained from PBMCs. These receptors all stem from a young woman in good health.

The CDR3 is CSAGGFGETQYF. CDR3 nucleotide sequence: TGCAGTGCGGGCGGGTTCGGAGAGACCCAGTACTTC. V is TRBV20-1 and J is TRBJ2-5, with D maybe TRBD2 (5 bases). Germline V gives CDR1 DFQATT, CDR2 SNEGSKA (reference sequence). The CDR3 is 12 amino acids. The V gene lost 6 bases and the J gene lost 4 bases, with 12 bases spanning the gap.

This clonotype was recorded at least ten times. V is TRBV9 and J is TRBJ2-2, with 8 positions matching TRBD2. Germline V gene lookup returns CDR1 SGDLS and CDR2 YYNGEE. The CDR3 sequence is 13 residues long. Trimming removed 6 bases from V and 5 bases from J; junction bases left unmatched: 3. CDR3 residues: CASTSGQTGELFF. The CDR3 DNA follows: TGTGCCAGCACTAGCGGGCAAACCGGGGAGCTGTTTTTT.

J is TRBJ2-1 and V is TRBV7-3, with 10 nucleotides matching TRBD2. Trimming at V came to 5 bases and at J to 7 bases, leaving 11 bases not matched to a gene. This CDR3 has 16 residues. Germline CDR1 is SGHTA and CDR2 is FQGTGA. The CDR3 region has the DNA TGTGCCAGCAGCATTACTAGCGGGATTGGTGGGAATGAGCAGTTCTTC. Residues: CASSITSGIGGNEQFF.

This clonotype was seen ten or more times. Germline and junction disagree at one end, which may indicate a read error. J is TRBJ2-7 and V is TRBV5-6, with D uncertain. This CDR3 is built from 10 residues. Germline-derived CDR1 and CDR2 are SGHDT and YYEEEE. The CDR3 bases are TGTGCCAGCAGCTCATTGGGGTACCGCTTC. This codes for CASSSLGYRF.

This clonotype was counted many times. The CDR3 nucleotides are TGTGCCACGGGAGACAATCAGCCCCAGCATTTT. Its translation is CATGDNQPQHF. The chain has TRBV7-9 and TRBJ1-5; D gene unclear. This CDR3 contains 11 residues. Trimming pared 10 bases from V and 3 bases from J, leaving 7 bases between. Germline V CDR1 and CDR2: SEHNR, FQNEAQ (reference sequence).

With regard to this clonotype: At one of its ends the junction is not consistent with the germline gene, which may arise from a read error. The rearrangement uses TRBV20-1 and TRBJ2-1; 9 bases fit TRBD2. CDR1 is DFQATT and CDR2 is SNEGSKA in the germline V gene (reference sequence). The length of the CDR3 is 16 residues. The CDR3 reads CCARDLGTSIGNEQFF. CDR3 DNA sequence: TGCTGTGCTAGAGACCTGGGGACTAGCATTGGCAATGAGCAGTTCTTC.

V is TRBV5-5 and J is TRBJ2-5, with D possibly TRBD2 on 6 matching bases. V was pared by 0 bases and J by 4 bases, with 10 bases between. CDR1 and CDR2 (germline): SGHKS, YYEKEE (reference sequence). The CDR3 has 14 residues. The CDR3 loop is CASSLEGGVETQYF. Written as DNA, the CDR3 is TGTGCCAGCAGCTTGGAAGGCGGGGTAGAGACCCAGTACTTC.

This clonotype was detected many times. This sequence joins TRBV28 and TRBJ2-2; TRBD2 matches 7 bases. The CDR3 has 16 amino acids. Germline values: CDR1 MDHEN, CDR2 SYDVKM. After removal of 3 bases from V and 1 base from J, the junction contained 5 bases not matched to a gene. CDR3 nucleotide sequence: TGTGCCAGCAGTTTCTCTTCGGGGGGGAACACCGGGGAGCTGTTTTTT. Translated, it gives CASSFSSGGNTGELFF. The whole variable domain, remainder taken from reference TRBV28 and TRBJ2-2, is DVKVTQSSRYLVKRTGEKVFLECVQDMDHENMFWYRQDPGLGLRLIYFSYDVKMKEKGDIPEGYSVSREKKERFSLILESASTNQTSMYLCASSFSSGGNTGELFFGEGSRLTVL.

This clonotype was observed a few times. The J gene is TRBJ1-1, the V gene TRBV29-1, with D unclear. This CDR3 spans 10 amino acids. CDR1 is SQVTM and CDR2 is ANQGSEA in the germline V gene. V gave up 7 bases and J gave up 6 bases, with 9 bases separating them. The CDR3 protein is CSAGPSEAFF. The CDR3 DNA is TGCAGCGCCGGACCTTCTGAAGCTTTCTTT.

This clonotype was seen a few times. This chain uses TRBV5-1 with TRBJ2-2, with 9 bases matching TRBD2. V lost 6 bases to trimming and J lost 6 bases; unmatched junction nucleotides: 9. The CDR3 is made up of 15 amino acids. Germline assignment: CDR1 SGHRS and CDR2 YFSETQ. DNA for the CDR3: TGCGCCAGCACCCGGGGTAGCGGGAGCGCCGGGGAGCTGTTTTTT. Encoded protein: CASTRGSGSAGELFF. Complete variable domain (other parts from reference TRBV5-1 and TRBJ2-2): KAGVTQTPRYLIKTRGQQVTLSCSPISGHRSVSWYQQTPGQGLQFLFEYFSETQRNKGNFPGRFSGRQFSNSRSEMNVSTLELGDSALYLCASTRGSGSAGELFFGEGSRLTVL.

V usage is TRBV6-5 and J usage is TRBJ2-2; 10 bases agree with TRBD1. The germline gives CDR1 MNHEY, CDR2 SVGAGI. This CDR3 spans 18 amino acids. The V segment lost 2 bases and the J segment 1 base; nucleotides outside the gene matches: 7. The CDR3 spells CASSYLIRDRGNTGELFF. Here the CDR3 DNA reads TGTGCCAGCAGTTACCTAATCCGGGACAGGGGGAACACCGGGGAGCTGTTTTTT.

The V call is TRBV7-2, the J call TRBJ1-5; D gene unclear. The CDR3 is 15 amino acids. V gave up 2 bases and J gave up 3 bases, with 11 bases separating them. The V gene's germline CDR1 is SGHTA and CDR2 FQGNSA. CDR3 protein: CASSLRGYDNQPQHF. In DNA, the CDR3 is TGTGCCAGCAGCTTACGCGGGTATGACAATCAGCCCCAGCATTTT.

The chain couples TRBV7-2 to TRBJ2-1; 7 bases align to TRBD2. V dropped 5 bases and J dropped 0; count of bases not matched to a gene: 7. Germline-derived CDR1 and CDR2 are SGHTA and FQGNSA. There are 16 residues in the CDR3. This chain's CDR3 is CASSVRRGSSYNEQFF. The CDR3 DNA follows: TGTGCCAGCAGCGTAAGGCGGGGGAGCTCCTACAATGAGCAGTTCTTC.

This chain links TRBV5-1 with TRBJ1-1, with no clear D. CDR1 and CDR2 from the germline V gene are SGHRS and YFSETQ. The CDR3 extends over 14 amino acids. V was clipped by 4 bases and J by 0 bases, with 10 bases between them. CDR3 bases: TGCGCCAGCAGCGCAGCAAAATTGAACACTGAAGCTTTCTTT. Residues: CASSAAKLNTEAFF.

The chain couples TRBV20-1 to TRBJ2-3, with 9 bases matching TRBD2. The germline CDR1 and CDR2 sequences are DFQATT and SNEGSKA (reference sequence). The CDR3 loop spans 16 amino acids. Germline trimming cut 4 bases from V and 6 bases from J; bases unmatched to any gene: 14. The CDR3 region has the DNA TGCAGTGCTACTCCATATAGCGGGGGCAGGGAGGATACGCAGTATTTT. It specifies CSATPYSGGREDTQYF.

This clonotype was detected only a few times. The chain joins TRBV5-1 to TRBJ2-1; perhaps D is TRBD1 or TRBD2 (5 bases each). Per germline, CDR1 SGHRS and CDR2 YFSETQ. The CDR3 is made up of 14 amino acids. V was shortened by 7 bases and J by 6 bases, with 17 bases between the two germline ends. The CDR3 DNA reads TGCGCCAGCGGGACCATAGAGATGACCAATGAGCAGTTCTTC. Its protein is CASGTIEMTNEQFF.

In its sample, this clonotype was seen many times. DNA of the CDR3: TGCAGCGTTGTCGGCAGCACAAACACCGGGGAGCTGTTTTTT. It encodes CSVVGSTNTGELFF. The chain is built from TRBV29-1 and TRBJ2-2, with D hard to call. In germline, CDR1 is SQVTM, CDR2 ANQGSEA. Trimming shortened V by 4 bases and J by 2 bases, and 11 bases separated the two germline ends. The CDR3 runs 14 residues.

The CDR3 region has the DNA TGTGCCAGCAGTCCCCGCGGGTCCGTATCCGCCGGGGAGCTGTTTTTT. Its protein is CASSPRGSVSAGELFF. The chain has TRBV27 and TRBJ2-2, with a weak D call TRBD2 (5 bases). Between the trimmed V and J ends, which lost 5 bases and 6 bases, there was a span of 19 bases. This CDR3 spans 16 amino acids. CDR1 and CDR2 from the germline V gene are MNHEY and SMNVEV (reference sequence).

This clonotype occurred a few times. The V and J genes are TRBV28 and TRBJ2-3; D remains unclear. V gave up 6 bases and J gave up 1 base, with 14 bases separating them. This CDR3 has 15 residues. Per the germline V gene, CDR1 is MDHEN and CDR2 is SYDVKM. CDR3 sequence (DNA): TGTGCCAGCAGCCCTATGGGTTTAGGCACAGATACGCAGTATTTT. It is translated as CASSPMGLGTDTQYF.

V usage is TRBV5-4 and J usage is TRBJ2-5, with a tentative D call TRBD1 (5 bases). Trimming removed 1 base from V and 0 bases from J, with 13 bases in between. The CDR3 extends over 16 amino acids. Germline V CDR1 and CDR2: SGHNT, YYREEE (reference sequence). The CDR3 protein is CASSLLVGANQETQYF. CDR3 in DNA: TGTGCCAGCAGCTTGTTGGTAGGGGCGAACCAAGAGACCCAGTACTTC.

The V call is TRBV19, the J call TRBJ1-5; possible D gene TRBD1, 6 bases. V lost 4 bases and J 7 bases, leaving 20 bases between the germline ends. The CDR3 length is 16 residues. Germline V gene data show CDR1 as LNHDA and CDR2 as SQIVND (reference sequence). Written as DNA, the CDR3 is TGTGCCAGTAGTAAGCCGGTCCAGGGGCCCCACCAGCCCCAGCATTTT. Encoded protein: CASSKPVQGPHQPQHF. The complete variable domain, with remaining parts taken from reference TRBV19 and TRBJ1-5, reads DGGITQSPKYLFRKEGQNVTLSCEQNLNHDAMYWYRQDPGQGLRLIYYSQIVNDFQKGDIAEGYSVSREKKESFPLTVTSAQKNPTAFYLCASSKPVQGPHQPQHFGDGTRLSIL.

The chain carries TRBV7-9 and TRBJ1-2; D is unresolved. V was trimmed by 7 bases and J by 2 bases, leaving 8 bases between them. CDR3 length: 12 amino acids. Germline V lookup: CDR1 SEHNR, CDR2 FQNEAQ (reference sequence). The CDR3 nucleotides are TGTGCCAGCACCTTGGGGAACTATGGCTACACCTTC. The encoded protein is CASTLGNYGYTF.

This clonotype has more than one count but fewer than ten. V is TRBV4-1 and J is TRBJ2-5; D is unclear. The germline CDR1 and CDR2 sequences are MGHRA and YSYEKL. This CDR3 contains 13 residues. V lost 2 bases and J lost 3, with 7 bases in between. Here the CDR3 DNA reads TGCGCCAGCAGCCAATGGATCAAAGAGACCCAGTACTTC. This gives the protein CASSQWIKETQYF.

The chain uses TRBV14 and TRBJ2-1; D unclear. Germline V gene sequence: CDR1 SGHDN, CDR2 FVKESK. The CDR3 length is 16 residues. Between the trimmed V and J ends, which lost 0 bases and 0 bases, there was a span of 9 bases. The CDR3 spells CASSQDPSTSYNEQFF. The CDR3 DNA reads as TGTGCCAGCAGCCAAGATCCCTCCACCTCCTACAATGAGCAGTTCTTC.

This clonotype showed up just a few times. The chain joins TRBV27 to TRBJ2-1; 8 positions match TRBD2. Germline trimming cut 5 bases from V and 3 bases from J; bases unmatched to any gene: 3. In germline, CDR1 is MNHEY, CDR2 SMNVEV (reference sequence). The length of the CDR3 is 14 residues. The CDR3 here is CASSNGGGYNEQFF. CDR3 sequence (DNA): TGTGCCAGCAGTAACGGGGGGGGCTACAATGAGCAGTTCTTC.

The chain is built from TRBV5-1 and TRBJ2-5, with a weak D call TRBD1 (5 bases). With 1 base removed from V and 5 bases from J, the gap between germline ends came to 12 bases. The CDR3 spans 14 residues. The germline gives CDR1 SGHRS, CDR2 YFSETQ. The DNA for the CDR3 is TGCGCCAGCAGCTTGTTGCAGGGCCATGAGACCCAGTACTTC. Residues: CASSLLQGHETQYF.

V gene TRBV18 combines with J gene TRBJ2-3; a weak D match, TRBD2 (5 bases). The V and J ends lost 2 bases and 6 bases respectively, with 9 bases between them. The CDR3 is 13 residues long. Looked up from germline, CDR1 is KGHSH and CDR2 is LQKENI. The CDR3 sequence: CASSPVGVDTQYF. The CDR3 DNA sequence: TGTGCCAGCTCACCAGTGGGAGTGGATACGCAGTATTTT.